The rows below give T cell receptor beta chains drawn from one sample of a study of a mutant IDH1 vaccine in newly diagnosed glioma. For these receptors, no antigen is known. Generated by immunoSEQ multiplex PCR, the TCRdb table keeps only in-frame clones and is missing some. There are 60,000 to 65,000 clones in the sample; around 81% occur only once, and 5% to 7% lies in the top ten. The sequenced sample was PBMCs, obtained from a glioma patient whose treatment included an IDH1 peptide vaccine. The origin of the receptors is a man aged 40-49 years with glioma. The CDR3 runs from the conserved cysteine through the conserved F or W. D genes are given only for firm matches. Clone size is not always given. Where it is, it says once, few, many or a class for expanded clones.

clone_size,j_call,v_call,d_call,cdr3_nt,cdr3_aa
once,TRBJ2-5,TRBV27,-,TGTGCCAGCAGTTCCTGGGGCGGGCGGGAAGGCCGATTGAAGACCCAGTACTTC,CASSSWGGREGRLKTQYF
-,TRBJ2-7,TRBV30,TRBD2,TGTGCCTGGAGTGTACTGGCGGGGGGTCGATACGAGCAGTACTTC,CAWSVLAGGRYEQYF
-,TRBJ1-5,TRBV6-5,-,TGTGCCAGCAGTACCGGGACACCTTATCAGCCCCAGCATTTT,CASSTGTPYQPQHF
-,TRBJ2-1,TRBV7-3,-,TGTGCCAGCAGCTTTTCAGGGAGCTCCTACAATGAGCAGTTCTTC,CASSFSGSSYNEQFF
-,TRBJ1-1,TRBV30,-,TGTGCCTGGAGAAGGGGGAACACTGAAGCTTTCTTT,CAWRRGNTEAFF
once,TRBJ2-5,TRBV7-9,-,TGTGCCAGCAGCTTAGTCCTGCAAGAGACCCAGTACTTC,CASSLVLQETQYF
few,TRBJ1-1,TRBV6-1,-,TGTGCCAGCAGCCCCGGGGTGGGAGCTTTCTTT,CASSPGVGAFF
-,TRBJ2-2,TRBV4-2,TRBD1,TGTGCCAGCAGCCAGTTCATAAGGGACAGTAACACCGGGGAGCTGTTTTTT,CASSQFIRDSNTGELFF
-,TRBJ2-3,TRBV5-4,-,TGTGCCAGCAGCTTGGGACTGGAGAGCACAGATACGCAGTATTTT,CASSLGLESTDTQYF
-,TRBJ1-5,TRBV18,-,TGTGCCAGCTCATCGACCTATCAGCCCCAGCATTTT,CASSSTYQPQHF
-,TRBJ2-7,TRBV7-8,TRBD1,TGTGCCAGCAGCTCCGACAGGGCTCGCACCTACGAGCAGTACTTC,CASSSDRARTYEQYF
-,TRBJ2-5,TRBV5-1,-,TGCGCCAGCAGCTCGGGACGTAATTGGGAGACCCAGTACTTC,CASSSGRNWETQYF
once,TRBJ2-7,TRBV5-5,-,TGTGCCAGCAGCTTGCCCCGCCCCTACGAGCAGTACTTC,CASSLPRPYEQYF
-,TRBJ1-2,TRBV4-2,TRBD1,TGTGCCAGCAGCTCCACGGGACAGGGAAGCTATGGCTACACCTTC,CASSSTGQGSYGYTF
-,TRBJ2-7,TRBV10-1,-,TGCGCCAGCAGCGATGACTACGAGCAGTACTTC,CASSDDYEQYF
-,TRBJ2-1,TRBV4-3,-,TGCGCCAGCAGCCCCGATGTAAGCTCCTACAATGAGCAGTTCTTC,CASSPDVSSYNEQFF
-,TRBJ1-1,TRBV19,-,TGTGCCAGTAGTATTAGACCTATCCGGGTGAACACTGAAGCTTTCTTT,CASSIRPIRVNTEAFF
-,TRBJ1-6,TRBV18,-,TGTGCCAGCTCACCGGAGGCATTGAGAAATTCACCCCTCCACTTT,CASSPEALRNSPLHF
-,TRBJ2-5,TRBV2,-,TGTGCCAGCAGGGTGGGGACCTTCCAAGAGACCCAGTACTTC,CASRVGTFQETQYF
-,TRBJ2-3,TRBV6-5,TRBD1,TGTGCCAGCAGTCACAGGGGTACGGGTGGCGATACGCAGTATTTT,CASSHRGTGGDTQYF
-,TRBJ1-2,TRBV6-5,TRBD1,TGTGCCAGCAGTCCGGGACAGATAAACTATGGCTACACCTTC,CASSPGQINYGYTF
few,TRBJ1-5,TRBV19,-,TGTGCCAGTAGTATAAAGGTACAGGGCAATCAGCCCCAGCATTTT,CASSIKVQGNQPQHF
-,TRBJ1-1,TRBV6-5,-,TGTGCCAGCAAGGGGGTATGGATGAACACTGAAGCTTTCTTT,CASKGVWMNTEAFF
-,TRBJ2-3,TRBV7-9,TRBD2,TGTGCCAGCAGCACGGGACTAGCGGGATCGGGAGATACGCAGTATTTT,CASSTGLAGSGDTQYF
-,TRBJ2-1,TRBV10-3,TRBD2,TGTGCCATCAGACACACCGGGACTAGAGGAAATGAGCAGTTCTTC,CAIRHTGTRGNEQFF
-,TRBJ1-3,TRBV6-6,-,TGTGCCAGCAGTTACTCCAGCTCTGGAAACACCATATATTTT,CASSYSSSGNTIYF
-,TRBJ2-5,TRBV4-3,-,TGCGCCAGCAGCCAGCTAGTGGGACCCCGGGGGAAAGAGACCCAGTACTTC,CASSQLVGPRGKETQYF
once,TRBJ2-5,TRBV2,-,TGTGCCAGCAGTGAAGCGCTTCAGGGGGGTAGGGAGACCCAGTACTTC,CASSEALQGGRETQYF
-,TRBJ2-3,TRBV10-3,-,TGTGCCCTGAGTCGGACAGCCCCCAGCACAGATACGCAGTATTTT,CALSRTAPSTDTQYF
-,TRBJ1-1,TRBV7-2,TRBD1,TGTGCCAGCAGCTTAGCGGGAAAGACAGGGGGCATGAACACTGAAGCTTTCTTT,CASSLAGKTGGMNTEAFF
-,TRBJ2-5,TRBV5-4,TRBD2,TGTGCCAGCAGCCCTAGCGGGGGGAACCAAGAGACCCAGTACTTC,CASSPSGGNQETQYF
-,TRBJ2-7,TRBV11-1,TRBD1,TGTGCCAGCAGCTGGGACAGGGTCTACGAGCAGTACTTC,CASSWDRVYEQYF
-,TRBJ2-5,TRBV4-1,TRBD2,TGCGCCAGCAGCCAAGATTTCGGGGGGTCTCAGTACCAAGAGACCCAGTACTTC,CASSQDFGGSQYQETQYF
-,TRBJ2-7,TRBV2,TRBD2,TGTGCCAGCAGTGGAGGGTTTAGCGGGCAGGTTGGGTCCGAGCAGTACTTC,CASSGGFSGQVGSEQYF
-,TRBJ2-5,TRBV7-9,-,TGTGCCAGCAGCTTAGTCTTGAGCGGACCTCCGGAGACCCAGTACTTC,CASSLVLSGPPETQYF
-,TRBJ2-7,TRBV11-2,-,TGTGCCAGCAGCTCTGACGCCTCCTACGAGCAGTACTTC,CASSSDASYEQYF
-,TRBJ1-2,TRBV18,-,TGTGCCAGCTCACCAGGAGGAGGATTCTATGGCTACACCTTC,CASSPGGGFYGYTF
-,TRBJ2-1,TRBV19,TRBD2,TGTGCCAGTACGGGCTTTATCCAGGGACTAGCGGGAATGAATGAGCAGTTCTTC,CASTGFIQGLAGMNEQFF
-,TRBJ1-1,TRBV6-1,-,TGTGCCAGCAGTGAAAGGGGGGGAATGAACACTGAAGCTTTCTTT,CASSERGGMNTEAFF